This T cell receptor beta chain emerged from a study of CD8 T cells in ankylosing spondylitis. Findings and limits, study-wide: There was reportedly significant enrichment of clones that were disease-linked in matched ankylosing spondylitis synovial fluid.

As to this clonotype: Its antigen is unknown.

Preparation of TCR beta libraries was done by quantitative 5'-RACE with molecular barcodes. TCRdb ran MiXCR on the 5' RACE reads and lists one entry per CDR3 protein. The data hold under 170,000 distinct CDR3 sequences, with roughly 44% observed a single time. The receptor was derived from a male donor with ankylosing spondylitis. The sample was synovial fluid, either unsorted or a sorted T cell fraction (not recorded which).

The chain's CDR3 is CASSLPTLSYEQYF. The CDR3 bases are TGTGCCAGCAGCTTGCCGACTCTCTCCTACGAGCAGTACTTC. This chain joins TRBV5-4 and TRBJ2-7; D is ambiguous. The germline V gene encodes CDR1 SGHNT and CDR2 YYREEE (reference sequence). V was cut by 1 base and J by 0 bases, with 8 bases left in between. CDR3 length equals 14 residues.